Given below is one TCR beta chain in context. Time point: pre-treatment sample, taken before nivolumab and TIL therapy. The data stem from a study of TIL therapy for anti-PD-1-resistant metastatic lung cancer. Study in general: Tumor harvest preceded PD-1/PD-L1 blockade, followed by nivolumab treatment. Median tumor PD-L1 proportion score was 6%. Most patients had lung adenocarcinoma.

Germline V gives CDR1 MNHEY, CDR2 SVGAGI. With 0 bases removed from V and 0 bases from J, the gap between germline ends came to 7 bases. The CDR3 consists of 15 residues. The immunoSEQ assay was v3. The protocol was immunoSEQ multiplex PCR, while the TCRdb copy is restricted to in-frame clones and leaves out a portion. Seen here are more than 45,000 clones, 70% to 75% observed once, and the top ten hold more than 1.5%. This chain uses TRBV6-5 with TRBJ2-3; unclear D gene. The clonotype was recovered from a person aged 25-79 years with non-small cell lung cancer. The sample in question was blood, obtained at baseline. The CDR3 region is CASSYSTASTDTQYF. The DNA of the CDR3 is TGTGCCAGCAGTTACTCTACGGCTAGCACAGATACGCAGTATTTT.